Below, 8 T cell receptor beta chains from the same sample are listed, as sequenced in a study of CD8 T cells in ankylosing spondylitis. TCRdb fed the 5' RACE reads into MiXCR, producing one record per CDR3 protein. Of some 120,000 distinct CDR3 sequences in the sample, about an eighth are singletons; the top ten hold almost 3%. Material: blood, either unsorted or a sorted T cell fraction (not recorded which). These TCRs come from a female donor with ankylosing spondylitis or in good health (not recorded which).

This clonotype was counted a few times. The CDR3 nucleotides read TGCGCCAGCAGCTTGACCGCCAGCTCTGGGGCCAACGTCCTGACTTTC. Encoded protein: CASSLTASSGANVLTF. The chain couples TRBV5-1 to TRBJ2-6; D is unclear. The germline CDR1 and CDR2 sequences are SGHRS and YFSETQ. The CDR3 is 16 residues long. Trimming took 1 base from V and 0 from J, leaving 8 bases between them.

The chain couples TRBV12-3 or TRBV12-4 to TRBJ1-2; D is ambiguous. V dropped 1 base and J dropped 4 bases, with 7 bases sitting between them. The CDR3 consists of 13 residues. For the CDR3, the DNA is TGTGCCAGCAGTTTAGGAGAACCCTATGGCTACACCTTC. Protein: CASSLGEPYGYTF.

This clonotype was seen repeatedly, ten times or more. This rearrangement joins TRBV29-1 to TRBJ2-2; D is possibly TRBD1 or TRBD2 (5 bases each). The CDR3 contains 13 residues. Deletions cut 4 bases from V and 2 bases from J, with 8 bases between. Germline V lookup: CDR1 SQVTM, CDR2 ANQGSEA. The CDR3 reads CSVAGPNTGELFF. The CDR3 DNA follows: TGCAGCGTTGCGGGACCCAACACCGGGGAGCTGTTTTTT.

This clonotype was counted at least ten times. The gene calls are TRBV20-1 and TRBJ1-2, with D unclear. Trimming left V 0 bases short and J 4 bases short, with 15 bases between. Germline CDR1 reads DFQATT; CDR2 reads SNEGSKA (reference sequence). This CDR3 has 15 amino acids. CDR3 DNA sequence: TGCAGTGCTAGAGATGGGCAGGCAACTTCCTATGGCTACACCTTC. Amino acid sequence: CSARDGQATSYGYTF.

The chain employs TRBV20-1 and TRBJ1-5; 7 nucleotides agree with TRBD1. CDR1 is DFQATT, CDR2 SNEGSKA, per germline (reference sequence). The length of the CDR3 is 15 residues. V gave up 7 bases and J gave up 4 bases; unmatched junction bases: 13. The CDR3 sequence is CSVRTRGGRNQPQHF. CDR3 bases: TGCAGTGTTAGGACCAGGGGGGGTAGGAATCAGCCCCAGCATTTT.

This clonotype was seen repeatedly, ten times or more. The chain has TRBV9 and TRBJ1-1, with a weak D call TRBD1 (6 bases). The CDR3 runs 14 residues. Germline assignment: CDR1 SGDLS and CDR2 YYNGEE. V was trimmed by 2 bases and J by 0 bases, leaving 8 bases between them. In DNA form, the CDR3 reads TGTGCCAGCAGCGTGGACAGCTTGAACACTGAAGCTTTCTTT. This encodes CASSVDSLNTEAFF.

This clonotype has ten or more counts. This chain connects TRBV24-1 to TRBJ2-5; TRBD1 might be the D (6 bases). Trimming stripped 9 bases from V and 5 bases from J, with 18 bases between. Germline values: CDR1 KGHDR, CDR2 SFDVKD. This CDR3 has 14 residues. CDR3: CATGDTLKAETQYF. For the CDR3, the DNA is TGTGCCACCGGGGACACCTTAAAGGCGGAGACCCAGTACTTC.

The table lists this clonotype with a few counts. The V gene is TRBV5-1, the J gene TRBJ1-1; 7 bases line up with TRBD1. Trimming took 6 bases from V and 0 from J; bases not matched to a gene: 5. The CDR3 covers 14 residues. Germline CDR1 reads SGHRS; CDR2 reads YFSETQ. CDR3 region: CASTAGGLNTEAFF. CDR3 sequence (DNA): TGCGCCAGCACCGCAGGGGGATTGAACACTGAAGCTTTCTTT.